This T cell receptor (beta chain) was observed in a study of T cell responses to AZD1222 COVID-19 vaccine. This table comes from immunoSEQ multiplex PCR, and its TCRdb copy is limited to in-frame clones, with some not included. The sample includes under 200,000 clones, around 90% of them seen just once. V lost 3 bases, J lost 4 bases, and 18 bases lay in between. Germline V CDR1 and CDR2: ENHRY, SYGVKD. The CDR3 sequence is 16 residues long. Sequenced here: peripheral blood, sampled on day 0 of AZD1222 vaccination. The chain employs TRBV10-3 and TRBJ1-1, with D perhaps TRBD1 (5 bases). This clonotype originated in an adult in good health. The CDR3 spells CAISDRQRTFFTEAFF. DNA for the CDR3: TGTGCCATCAGTGATAGACAGAGAACTTTTTTCACTGAAGCTTTCTTT.